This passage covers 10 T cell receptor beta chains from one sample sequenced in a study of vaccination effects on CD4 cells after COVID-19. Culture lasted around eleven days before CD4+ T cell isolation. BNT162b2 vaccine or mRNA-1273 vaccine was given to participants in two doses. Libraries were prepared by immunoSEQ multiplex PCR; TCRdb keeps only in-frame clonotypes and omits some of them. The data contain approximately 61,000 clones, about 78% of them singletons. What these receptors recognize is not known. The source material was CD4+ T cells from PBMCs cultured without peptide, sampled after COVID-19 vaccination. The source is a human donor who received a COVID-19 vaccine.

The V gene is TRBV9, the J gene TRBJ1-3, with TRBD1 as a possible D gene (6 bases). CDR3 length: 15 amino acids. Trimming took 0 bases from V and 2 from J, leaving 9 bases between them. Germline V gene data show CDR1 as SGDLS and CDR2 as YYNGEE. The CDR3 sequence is CASSVAGAAGNTIYF. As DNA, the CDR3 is TGTGCCAGCAGCGTAGCAGGGGCCGCTGGAAACACCATATATTTT.

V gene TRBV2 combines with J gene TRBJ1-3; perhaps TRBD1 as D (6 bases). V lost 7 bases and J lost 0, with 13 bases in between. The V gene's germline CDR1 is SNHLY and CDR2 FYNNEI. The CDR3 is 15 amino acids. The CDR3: CASKDSFNSGNTIYF. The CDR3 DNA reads TGTGCCAGCAAGGACAGCTTTAACTCTGGAAACACCATATATTTT.

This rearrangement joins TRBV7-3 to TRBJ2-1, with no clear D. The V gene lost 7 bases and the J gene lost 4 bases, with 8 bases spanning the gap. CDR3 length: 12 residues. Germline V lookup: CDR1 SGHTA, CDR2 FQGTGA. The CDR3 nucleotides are TGTGCCAGCACCGATAATTACAATGAGCAGTTCTTC. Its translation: CASTDNYNEQFF.

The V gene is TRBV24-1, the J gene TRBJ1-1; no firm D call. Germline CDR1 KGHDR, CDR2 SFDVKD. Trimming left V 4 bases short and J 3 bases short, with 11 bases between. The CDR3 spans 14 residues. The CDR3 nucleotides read TGTGCCACCAGTGACGCACGAACTGACACTGAAGCTTTCTTT. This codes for CATSDARTDTEAFF.

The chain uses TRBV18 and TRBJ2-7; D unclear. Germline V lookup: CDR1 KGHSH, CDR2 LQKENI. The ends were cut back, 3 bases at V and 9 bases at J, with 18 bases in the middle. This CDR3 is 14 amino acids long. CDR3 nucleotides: TGTGCCAGCTCACCGGGCTTGGGGTACGAAGGGCAGTACTTC. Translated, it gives CASSPGLGYEGQYF.

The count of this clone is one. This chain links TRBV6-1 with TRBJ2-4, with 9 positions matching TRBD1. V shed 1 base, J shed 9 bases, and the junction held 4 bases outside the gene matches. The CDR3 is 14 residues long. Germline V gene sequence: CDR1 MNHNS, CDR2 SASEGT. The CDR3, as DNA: TGTGCCAGCAGTGAAGTCGACAGGGGGTCCATTCAGTACTTC. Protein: CASSEVDRGSIQYF.

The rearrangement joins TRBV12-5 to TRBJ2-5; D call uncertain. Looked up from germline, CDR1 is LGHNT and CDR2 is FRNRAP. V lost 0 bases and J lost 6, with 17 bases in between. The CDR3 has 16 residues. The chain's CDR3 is CASGLVVDSLSKTQYF. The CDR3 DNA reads TGTGCTAGTGGTTTGGTAGTTGATAGCCTGTCAAAGACCCAGTACTTC. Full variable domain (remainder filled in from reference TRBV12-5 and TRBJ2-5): DARVTQTPRHKVTEMGQEVTMRCQPILGHNTVFWYRQTMMQGLELLAYFRNRAPLDDSGMPKDRFSAEMPDATLATLKIQPSEPRDSAVYFCASGLVVDSLSKTQYFGPGTRLLVL.

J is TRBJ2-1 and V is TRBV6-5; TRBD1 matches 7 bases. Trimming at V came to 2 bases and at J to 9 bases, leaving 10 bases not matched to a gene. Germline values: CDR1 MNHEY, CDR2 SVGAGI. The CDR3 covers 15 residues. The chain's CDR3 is CASSYTKPTGPEQFF. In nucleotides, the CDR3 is TGTGCCAGCAGTTACACCAAACCGACAGGGCCTGAGCAGTTCTTC.

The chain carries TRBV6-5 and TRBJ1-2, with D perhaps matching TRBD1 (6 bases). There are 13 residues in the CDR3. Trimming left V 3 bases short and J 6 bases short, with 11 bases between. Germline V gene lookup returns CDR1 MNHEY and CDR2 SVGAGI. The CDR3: CASSYGAGDGYTF. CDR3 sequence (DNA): TGTGCCAGCAGTTATGGCGCAGGGGATGGCTACACCTTC.

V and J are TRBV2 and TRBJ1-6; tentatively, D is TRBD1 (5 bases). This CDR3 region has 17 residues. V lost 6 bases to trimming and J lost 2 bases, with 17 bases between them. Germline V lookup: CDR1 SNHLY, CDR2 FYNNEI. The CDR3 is CASSEPQGDPYNSPLHF. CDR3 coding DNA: TGTGCCAGCAGCGAACCCCAAGGGGACCCCTATAATTCACCCCTCCACTTT.